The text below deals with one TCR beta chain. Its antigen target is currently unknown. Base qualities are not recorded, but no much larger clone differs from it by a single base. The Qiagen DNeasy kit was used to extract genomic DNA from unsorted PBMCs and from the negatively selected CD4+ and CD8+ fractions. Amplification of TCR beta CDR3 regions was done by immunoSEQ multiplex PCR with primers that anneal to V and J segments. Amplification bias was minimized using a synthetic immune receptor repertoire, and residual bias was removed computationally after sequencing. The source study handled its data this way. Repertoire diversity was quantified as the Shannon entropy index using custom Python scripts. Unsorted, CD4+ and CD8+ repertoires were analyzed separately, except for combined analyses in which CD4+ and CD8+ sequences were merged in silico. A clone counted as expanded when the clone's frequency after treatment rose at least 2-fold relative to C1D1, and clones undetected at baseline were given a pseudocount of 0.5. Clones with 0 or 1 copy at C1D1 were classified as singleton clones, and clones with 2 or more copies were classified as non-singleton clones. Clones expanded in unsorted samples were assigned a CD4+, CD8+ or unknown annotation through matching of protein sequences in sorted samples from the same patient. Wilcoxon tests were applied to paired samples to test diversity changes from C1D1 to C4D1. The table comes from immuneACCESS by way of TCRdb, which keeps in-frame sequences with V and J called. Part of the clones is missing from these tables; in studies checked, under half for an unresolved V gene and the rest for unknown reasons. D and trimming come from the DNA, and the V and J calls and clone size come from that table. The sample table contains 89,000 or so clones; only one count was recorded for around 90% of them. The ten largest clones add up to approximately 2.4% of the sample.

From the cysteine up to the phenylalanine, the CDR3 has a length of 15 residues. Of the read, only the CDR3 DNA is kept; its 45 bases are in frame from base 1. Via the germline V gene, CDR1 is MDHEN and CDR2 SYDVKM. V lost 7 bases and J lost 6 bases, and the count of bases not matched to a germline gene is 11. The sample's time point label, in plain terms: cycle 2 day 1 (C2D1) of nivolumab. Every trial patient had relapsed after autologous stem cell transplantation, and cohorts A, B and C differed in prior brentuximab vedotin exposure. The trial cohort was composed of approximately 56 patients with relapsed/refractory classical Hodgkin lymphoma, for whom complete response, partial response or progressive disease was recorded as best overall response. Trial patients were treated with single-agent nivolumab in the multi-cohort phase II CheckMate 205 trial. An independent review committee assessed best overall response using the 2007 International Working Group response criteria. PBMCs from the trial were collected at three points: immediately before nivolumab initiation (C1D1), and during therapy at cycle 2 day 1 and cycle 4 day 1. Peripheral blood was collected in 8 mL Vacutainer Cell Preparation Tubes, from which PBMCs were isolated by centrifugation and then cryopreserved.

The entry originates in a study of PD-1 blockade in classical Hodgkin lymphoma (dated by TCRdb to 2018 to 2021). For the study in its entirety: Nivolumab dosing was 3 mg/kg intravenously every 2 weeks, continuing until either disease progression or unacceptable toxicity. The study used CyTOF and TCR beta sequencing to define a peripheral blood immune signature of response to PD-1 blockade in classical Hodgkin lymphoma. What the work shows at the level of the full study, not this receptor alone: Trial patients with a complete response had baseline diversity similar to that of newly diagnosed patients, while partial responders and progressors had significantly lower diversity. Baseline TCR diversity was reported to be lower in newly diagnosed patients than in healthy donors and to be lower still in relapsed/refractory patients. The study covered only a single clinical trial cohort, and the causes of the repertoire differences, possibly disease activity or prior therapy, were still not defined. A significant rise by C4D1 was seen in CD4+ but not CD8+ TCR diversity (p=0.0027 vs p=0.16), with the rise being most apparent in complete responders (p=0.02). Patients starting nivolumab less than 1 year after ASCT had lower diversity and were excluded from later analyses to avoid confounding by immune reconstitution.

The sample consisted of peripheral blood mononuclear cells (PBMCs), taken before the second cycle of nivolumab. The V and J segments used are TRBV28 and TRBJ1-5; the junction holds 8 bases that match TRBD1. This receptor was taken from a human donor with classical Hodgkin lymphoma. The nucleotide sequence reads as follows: TGTGCCAGCACCCCATTCGGGACAGGCGTTCAGCCCCAGCATTTT. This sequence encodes CASTPFGTGVQPQHF.